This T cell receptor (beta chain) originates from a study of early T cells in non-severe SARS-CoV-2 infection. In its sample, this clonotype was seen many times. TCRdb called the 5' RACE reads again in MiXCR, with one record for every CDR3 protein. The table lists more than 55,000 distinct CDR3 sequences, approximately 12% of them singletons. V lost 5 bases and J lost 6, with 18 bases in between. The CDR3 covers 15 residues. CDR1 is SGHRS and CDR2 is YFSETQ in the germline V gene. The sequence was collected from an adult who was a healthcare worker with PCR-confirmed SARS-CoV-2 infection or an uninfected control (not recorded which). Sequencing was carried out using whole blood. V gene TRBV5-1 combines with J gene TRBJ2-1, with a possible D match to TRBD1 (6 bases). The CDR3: CASSSNRDSLNEQFF. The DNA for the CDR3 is TGCGCCAGCAGTTCCAACAGGGATTCTCTCAATGAGCAGTTCTTC.